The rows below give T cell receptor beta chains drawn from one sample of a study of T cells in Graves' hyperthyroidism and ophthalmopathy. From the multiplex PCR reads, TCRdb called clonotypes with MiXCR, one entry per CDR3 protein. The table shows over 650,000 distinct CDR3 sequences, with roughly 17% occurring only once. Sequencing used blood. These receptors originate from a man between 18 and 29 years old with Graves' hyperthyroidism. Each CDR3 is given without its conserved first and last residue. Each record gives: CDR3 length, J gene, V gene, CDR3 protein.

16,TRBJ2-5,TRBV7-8,ASSPYGGLLGIQETQY
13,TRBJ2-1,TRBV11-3,ASSPEELAGAVQF
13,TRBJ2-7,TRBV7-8,ASSRGASLPYEQY
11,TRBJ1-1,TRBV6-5,ASSYSFTGEAF
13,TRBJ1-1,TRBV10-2,ASSESRGPGTEAF
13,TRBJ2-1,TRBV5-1,ASSLGAGASNEQF
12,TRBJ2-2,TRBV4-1,ASSAGYGPGELF
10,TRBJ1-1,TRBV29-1,SGGSGHTEAF
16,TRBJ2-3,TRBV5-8,ASSPTLLAGGPGDTQY
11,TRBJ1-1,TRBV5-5,ASSPGAYTEAF
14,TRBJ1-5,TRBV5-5,ASSRPGGRGNQPQH
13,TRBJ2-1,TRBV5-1,ASYEGQGANGEQF
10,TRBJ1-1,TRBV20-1,SARTAPNEAF
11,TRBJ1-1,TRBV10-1,ASSEPGDTEAF
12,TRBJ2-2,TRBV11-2,ASSLRRVTGELF
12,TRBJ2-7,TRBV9,ASSGSGSIDEQY
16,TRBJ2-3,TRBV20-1,SARDLGETKLWRDTQY
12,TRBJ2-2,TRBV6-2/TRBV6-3,ASMLQANTGELF
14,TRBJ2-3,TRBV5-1,ASNLGTVQGGDTQY
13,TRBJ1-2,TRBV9,ASSGNKQGSYGYT
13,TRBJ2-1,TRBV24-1,SGTGIICSYNEQF
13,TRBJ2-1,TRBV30,AWSFRLAGAGEQF
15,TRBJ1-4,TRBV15,ATSRRNSGHTNEKLF